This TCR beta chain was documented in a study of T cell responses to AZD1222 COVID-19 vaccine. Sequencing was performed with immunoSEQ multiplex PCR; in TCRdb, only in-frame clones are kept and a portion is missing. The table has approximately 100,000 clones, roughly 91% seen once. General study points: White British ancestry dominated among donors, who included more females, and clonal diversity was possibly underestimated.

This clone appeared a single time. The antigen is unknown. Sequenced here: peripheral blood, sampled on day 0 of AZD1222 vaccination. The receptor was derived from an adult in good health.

The CDR3 region is CASSPGQGSGGYTF. CDR3 DNA: TGTGCCAGCAGTCCCGGACAGGGCTCGGGTGGCTACACCTTC. The rearrangement links TRBV28 to TRBJ1-2, with TRBD1 matching 8 bases. In germline, CDR1 is MDHEN, CDR2 SYDVKM. V dropped 5 bases and J dropped 7; count of bases not matched to a gene: 9. The CDR3 extends over 14 amino acids.